This T cell receptor (beta chain) stems from a study of blood T cells in healthy people across ages. V gave up 2 bases and J gave up 5 bases; unmatched junction bases: 8. The CDR3 is 16 residues long. Germline assignment: CDR1 LNHNV and CDR2 YYDKDF (reference sequence). Primers used in a second PCR of roughly 6 to 11 cycles were a sample-barcoded 5' primer and a J-beta primer mix. CDR3-containing paired-end reads numbering at least 2.5 million came from each sample. TCRdb re-analysed the 5' RACE reads in MiXCR, keeping a single row per CDR3 protein. The profile shows under 2,000,000 distinct CDR3 sequences, roughly 49% of them singletons. A remark on this clonotype: No antigen is known for it.

Study conclusions and caveats: Expanded clonotype changes were possibly confounded by unknown donor CMV status.

The sequenced sample was blood. The rearrangement uses TRBV15 and TRBJ2-5; 10 bases match TRBD1. The TCR was taken from a woman in her forties in good health. CDR3 DNA: TGTGCCACCAGCAGACCTAGACAGGGGGCGGGGGAGACCCAGTACTTC. Amino acid sequence: CATSRPRQGAGETQYF.